The 15 T cell receptor beta chains presented below share a single source sample, sequenced in a study of blood T cell repertoires in COVID-19 (dated by TCRdb to 2018 to 2020). Libraries were constructed by the immunoSEQ multiplex PCR assay. This immuneACCESS table, as held by TCRdb, lists in-frame sequences with V and J called but not all clones. Of the missing ones, under half trace to an unresolved V gene in checked studies; the others have no known cause. The sample table lists 250,000 or so clones, around 84% of them with a count of one. Approximately 4% of the sample lies in the top ten. The specimen sequenced was peripheral blood. The origin of the receptors is a man in his fifties or sixties with acute or convalescent COVID-19.

The V call is TRBV14, the J call TRBJ2-3; 14 bases agree with TRBD2. The V gene end was trimmed by 4 bases and the J gene end by 4 bases; junction bases not matched to a gene: 10. This CDR3 is 18 amino acids long. The germline CDR1 and CDR2 sequences are SGHDN and FVKESK. The DNA for the CDR3 is TGTGCCAGCAGCCGTCAGACAGGGACTAGCGGGAGCTCAGATACGCAGTATTTT. This codes for CASSRQTGTSGSSDTQYF.

The chain is built from TRBV6-5 and TRBJ2-5; D is undetermined. Trimming took 0 bases from V and 4 from J, leaving 12 bases between them. The V gene's germline CDR1 is MNHEY and CDR2 SVGAGI. CDR3 length equals 15 residues. CDR3 amino acids: CASSYSMVGSETQYF. Here the CDR3 DNA reads TGTGCCAGCAGTTACTCAATGGTCGGGTCAGAGACCCAGTACTTC.

This chain links TRBV27 with TRBJ2-2; the D is unclear. V lost 6 bases to trimming and J lost 4 bases, with 18 bases between them. The CDR3 contains 16 residues. CDR1 is MNHEY and CDR2 is SMNVEV in the germline V gene (reference sequence). The CDR3 DNA reads as TGTGCCAGCAGCTCTCCCGGCGGATCCCTCACCGGGGAGCTGTTTTTT. The encoded protein is CASSSPGGSLTGELFF.

V usage is TRBV9 and J usage is TRBJ2-1; unclear D gene. The CDR3 has 11 residues. The V end was cut by 0 bases, the J end by 13 bases, with 8 bases between. CDR1 is SGDLS and CDR2 is YYNGEE in the germline V gene. This CDR3 reads CASSVGLEQFF. CDR3 nucleotides: TGTGCCAGCAGCGTAGGATTAGAACAGTTCTTC.

This clone has more than one count but fewer than ten. This chain connects TRBV10-3 to TRBJ2-2; D is uncertain. V shed 2 bases and J shed 5 bases, with 9 bases lying between them. Germline CDR1 reads ENHRY; CDR2 reads SYGVKD. This CDR3 spans 14 amino acids. The CDR3 protein is CAISEGAQTGELFF. The CDR3 bases are TGTGCCATCAGTGAGGGAGCCCAAACCGGGGAGCTGTTTTTT.

The V and J genes are TRBV6-5 and TRBJ1-2, with D uncertain. Trimming removed 2 bases from V and 6 bases from J, with 7 bases in between. The CDR3 length is 12 residues. The V gene's germline CDR1 is MNHEY and CDR2 SVGAGI. The chain's CDR3 is CASSYRGNGYTF. The DNA of the CDR3 is TGTGCCAGCAGTTACCGAGGGAATGGCTACACCTTC.

V and J are TRBV6-5 and TRBJ2-3; 7 nucleotides match TRBD2. The CDR3 totals 13 residues. The V and J ends lost 9 bases and 4 bases, in that order; junction bases with no gene match: 7. Germline V CDR1 and CDR2: MNHEY, SVGAGI. CDR3 sequence: CASGLVGADTQYF. Here the CDR3 DNA reads TGTGCCAGTGGACTAGTAGGAGCAGATACGCAGTATTTT.

V usage is TRBV29-1 and J usage is TRBJ2-1, with a possible D match to TRBD2 (6 bases). The CDR3 extends over 11 amino acids. Germline V lookup: CDR1 SQVTM, CDR2 ANQGSEA. V was cut by 7 bases and J by 12 bases, with 16 bases left in between. The CDR3 reads CSDKTSLAQFF. The DNA of the CDR3 is TGCAGCGACAAGACTAGTCTTGCGCAGTTCTTC.

The CDR3 bases are TGTGCCAGCAGCTCCGTGTCAGATACGCAGTATTTT. This translates into CASSSVSDTQYF. The chain is built from TRBV7-9 and TRBJ2-3; D remains ambiguous. With 4 bases removed from V and 4 bases from J, the gap between germline ends came to 6 bases. CDR3 length: 12 residues. Germline loops: CDR1 SEHNR, CDR2 FQNEAQ (reference sequence).

This clone has just a few counts. The rearrangement links TRBV27 to TRBJ1-4; a weak D match, TRBD1 (5 bases). Germline CDR1 is MNHEY and CDR2 is SMNVEV (reference sequence). The ends were cut back, 6 bases at V and 8 bases at J, with 10 bases in the middle. The CDR3 extends over 12 amino acids. The CDR3: CASSVKGEKLFF. As DNA, the CDR3 is TGTGCCAGCAGCGTAAAGGGGGAAAAACTGTTTTTT.

The V call is TRBV4-1, the J call TRBJ2-2; 14 bases map to TRBD2. J lost 3 bases, V lost 1 base, and 7 bases had no gene match. The V gene's germline CDR1 is MGHRA and CDR2 YSYEKL. The CDR3 has 19 amino acids. The CDR3 region is CASSQVGRTSGRYTGELFF. In DNA, the CDR3 is TGCGCCAGCAGCCAAGTGGGTCGGACTAGCGGGAGGTACACCGGGGAGCTGTTTTTT.

The chain is built from TRBV19 and TRBJ2-1; 14 bases agree with TRBD2. Trimming cost V 5 bases and J 1 base; bases outside gene matches: 4. Per the germline V gene, CDR1 is LNHDA and CDR2 is SQIVND (reference sequence). The length of the CDR3 is 17 residues. CDR3 in amino acids: CASSGTSGSSSYNEQFF. The CDR3 nucleotides read TGTGCCAGTAGTGGGACTAGCGGGAGTTCGTCCTACAATGAGCAGTTCTTC.

This rearrangement joins TRBV18 to TRBJ2-7; D might be TRBD2 (5 bases). The V gene's germline CDR1 is KGHSH and CDR2 LQKENI. The V gene lost 6 bases and the J gene lost 4 bases, with 13 bases spanning the gap. The CDR3 has 13 amino acids. The DNA of the CDR3 is TGTGCCAGCTCCCCTCGGGGAACTTACGAGCAGTACTTC. Translation gives CASSPRGTYEQYF.

The CDR3 DNA is TGTGCCAGCAGCTTGCCAGGGACAGGGACAAACTATGGCTACACCTTC. Translated, it gives CASSLPGTGTNYGYTF. This chain connects TRBV5-5 to TRBJ1-2; 9 bases agree with TRBD1. The CDR3 length is 16 residues. CDR1 and CDR2 from the germline V gene are SGHKS and YYEKEE (reference sequence). The junction had 6 bases not matched to a gene; V was cut back by 1 base and J by 2 bases.

J is TRBJ1-4 and V is TRBV7-9; perhaps TRBD1 as D (5 bases). This CDR3 has 14 residues. V lost 4 bases, J lost 2 bases, and 8 bases lay in between. The germline V gene has CDR1 SEHNR and CDR2 FQNEAQ (reference sequence). The CDR3 DNA reads as TGTGCCAGCAGCTCGGGGGGGACTAATGAAAAACTGTTTTTT. Its protein product is CASSSGGTNEKLFF.